A single sample is the source of the 27 T cell receptor beta chains below, sequenced in a study of blood T cells in healthy people across ages. PCR was performed a second time for roughly 7 to 12 cycles using a sample-barcoded 5' primer and a J-beta primer mix. TCRdb re-called the 5' RACE reads with MiXCR, one entry per CDR3 protein. The table includes 730,000 or so distinct CDR3 sequences, approximately 40% detected once. Sequences were obtained from blood. The receptors come from an older man in good health.

V is TRBV28 and J is TRBJ1-4, with TRBD1 as a possible D gene (6 bases). Germline V gene sequence: CDR1 MDHEN, CDR2 SYDVKM. The V gene lost 6 bases and the J gene lost 3 bases, with 8 bases spanning the gap. The CDR3 runs 13 residues. CDR3 protein: CASRQGPNEKLFF. CDR3 DNA sequence: TGTGCCAGCAGACAGGGCCCTAATGAAAAACTGTTTTTT.

V gene TRBV6-2 or TRBV6-3 combines with J gene TRBJ2-3; 15 nucleotides agree with TRBD2. Losses at the gene ends were 6 bases for V and 4 bases for J; bases not matched to a gene: 8. This CDR3 is 17 amino acids long. The V gene's germline CDR1 is MNHEY and CDR2 SVGEGT. In DNA, the CDR3 is TGTGCCAGCAGCTCCGGGACTAGCGGGAGGCTAGCAGATACGCAGTATTTT. Translated, it gives CASSSGTSGRLADTQYF.

The chain combines TRBV18 with TRBJ2-1, with D possibly being TRBD1 (5 bases). Germline assignment: CDR1 KGHSH and CDR2 LQKENI. Trimming stripped 2 bases from V and 2 bases from J, with 7 bases between. The CDR3 is made up of 14 amino acids. CDR3 amino acids: CASSPGAPYNEQFF. The CDR3 DNA reads as TGTGCCAGCTCACCAGGGGCCCCCTACAATGAGCAGTTCTTC.

This chain connects TRBV6-2 or TRBV6-3 to TRBJ2-1; maybe TRBD2 (5 bases). This CDR3 comprises 14 residues. Trimming removed 6 bases at V and 8 bases at J, with 17 bases between. The germline CDR1 and CDR2 sequences are MNHEY and SVGEGT. The CDR3, as DNA: TGTGCCAGCAGCCGGACTCACCCTTTGGATGAGCAGTTCTTC. Its protein product is CASSRTHPLDEQFF.

This chain joins TRBV6-5 and TRBJ1-4; D possibly corresponds to TRBD1 (6 bases). From germline, CDR1 is MNHEY and CDR2 SVGAGI. Trimming took 5 bases from V and 4 from J, leaving 11 bases between them. The CDR3 contains 14 residues. The DNA of the CDR3 is TGTGCCAGCAGTGACAGACAGGTTAATGAAAAACTGTTTTTT. The encoded protein is CASSDRQVNEKLFF.

The V and J genes are TRBV5-1 and TRBJ2-1; no clear D gene. This CDR3 comprises 14 residues. The germline V and J ends were trimmed by 0 bases and 6 bases, with 10 bases remaining between them. Per germline, CDR1 SGHRS and CDR2 YFSETQ. CDR3 protein: CASSLEFGFNEQFF. In nucleotides, the CDR3 is TGCGCCAGCAGCTTGGAGTTTGGTTTCAATGAGCAGTTCTTC.

V usage is TRBV10-3 and J usage is TRBJ2-6; 8 bases map to TRBD1. The germline V gene has CDR1 ENHRY and CDR2 SYGVKD. J was trimmed by 5 bases and V by 6 bases; bases with no gene match: 6. The CDR3 covers 15 residues. The CDR3 is CAISDRGIRANVLTF. In DNA, the CDR3 is TGTGCCATCAGCGACAGGGGAATTAGGGCCAACGTCCTGACTTTC.

The chain couples TRBV5-1 to TRBJ2-7; TRBD2 matches at 12 bases. Germline CDR1 reads SGHRS; CDR2 reads YFSETQ. Trimming cost V 4 bases and J 4 bases; bases outside gene matches: 6. This CDR3 comprises 15 residues. The CDR3 loop is CASSTLAGGWYEQYF. In nucleotides, the CDR3 is TGCGCCAGCAGCACTCTAGCGGGAGGGTGGTACGAGCAGTACTTC.

The V call is TRBV11-3, the J call TRBJ1-2, with TRBD1 identical over 8 bases. Germline CDR1 SGHNT, CDR2 YENEEA. This CDR3 has 15 amino acids. With V trimmed by 5 bases and J by 8 bases, 13 bases remained unmatched. Written as DNA, the CDR3 is TGTGCCAGCAGCCCAACCCGACAGGGGCTCTACGGCTACACCTTC. It specifies CASSPTRQGLYGYTF.

This clonotype was found a few times. V gene TRBV6-5 combines with J gene TRBJ2-2; tentatively, D is TRBD1 or TRBD2 (5 bases each). Germline V gives CDR1 MNHEY, CDR2 SVGAGI. V lost 5 bases, J lost 5 bases, and 12 bases lay in between. This CDR3 contains 14 residues. CDR3 loop: CASSPIWGTGELFF. The CDR3 nucleotides are TGTGCCAGCAGTCCGATTTGGGGGACCGGGGAGCTGTTTTTT.

This chain uses TRBV5-1 with TRBJ2-7, with D perhaps TRBD1 (6 bases). CDR3 length equals 13 residues. V lost 5 bases, J lost 3 bases, and 12 bases lay in between. Germline CDR1 SGHRS, CDR2 YFSETQ. CDR3 loop: CASRPGQFYEQYF. The CDR3 DNA reads as TGCGCCAGCAGACCGGGACAATTCTACGAGCAGTACTTC. Full variable domain (remainder filled in from reference TRBV5-1 and TRBJ2-7): KAGVTQTPRYLIKTRGQQVTLSCSPISGHRSVSWYQQTPGQGLQFLFEYFSETQRNKGNFPGRFSGRQFSNSRSEMNVSTLELGDSALYLCASRPGQFYEQYFGPGTRLTVT.

This sequence joins TRBV6-6 and TRBJ2-5; D might be TRBD1 (6 bases). The J call may be wrong; the DNA end is better matched by TRBJ2-4. Germline CDR1 is MNHNY and CDR2 is SVGAGI (reference sequence). The CDR3 covers 13 residues. Here the CDR3 reads CASLQGSKNIQYF. In DNA, the CDR3 is TGTGCCAGCCTTCAGGGGTCCAAAAACATTCAGTACTTC.

The chain combines TRBV20-1 with TRBJ1-1; 9 bases are shared with TRBD1. J gave up 1 base and V 3 bases, and 18 bases lay outside the gene matches. The CDR3 consists of 19 residues. Germline V CDR1 and CDR2: DFQATT, SNEGSKA (reference sequence). Here the CDR3 DNA reads TGCAGTGCTAGGGACTGGCGGGCGACAGGGGGTGTTTCGAACACTGAAGCTTTCTTT. As protein: CSARDWRATGGVSNTEAFF.

The chain links TRBV10-3 to TRBJ2-3; D is uncertain. V lost 6 bases and J 0 bases, leaving 10 bases between the germline ends. Germline V gene data show CDR1 as ENHRY and CDR2 as SYGVKD. This CDR3 is built from 14 residues. Written as DNA, the CDR3 is TGTGCCATCAGCCACTCCGCTAGCACAGATACGCAGTATTTT. Protein sequence: CAISHSASTDTQYF.

Remarks on this clonotype: The junction differs from germline at one of its ends, possibly a read error. The chain is built from TRBV11-2 and TRBJ2-1; no clear D gene. Germline V gene data show CDR1 as SGHAT and CDR2 as FQNNGV. The CDR3 runs to 12 residues. The CDR3 DNA is TGTACCAGCAGCGCCAACAACAATGAGCAGTTCTTC. It yields the protein CTSSANNNEQFF.

This clonotype was seen many times. The chain recombines TRBV29-1 with TRBJ2-6; D gene uncertain. The V gene's germline CDR1 is SQVTM and CDR2 ANQGSEA. The CDR3 length is 15 residues. The V gene lost 0 bases and the J gene lost 0 bases, with 6 bases spanning the gap. For the CDR3, the DNA is TGCAGCGTTGAAGATATAAACTCTGGGGCCAACGTCCTGACTTTC. Amino acids: CSVEDINSGANVLTF.

The J gene is TRBJ2-7, the V gene TRBV7-6; TRBD2 might be the D (6 bases). The V end lost 6 bases, the J end lost 6 bases, and 18 bases lay between the germline ends. The CDR3 spans 14 residues. Germline V gives CDR1 SGHVS, CDR2 FNYEAQ. CDR3: CASSNGEVRGEQYF. CDR3 nucleotides: TGTGCCAGCAGTAACGGGGAGGTCCGAGGCGAGCAGTACTTC.

This sequence joins TRBV27 and TRBJ2-1; D gene uncertain. This CDR3 has 16 amino acids. The ends were cut back, 0 bases at V and 2 bases at J, with 11 bases in the middle. The germline CDR1 and CDR2 sequences are MNHEY and SMNVEV (reference sequence). Here the CDR3 reads CASSLSTQNPYNEQFF. CDR3 coding DNA: TGTGCCAGCAGTTTATCTACCCAAAACCCCTACAATGAGCAGTTCTTC.

This clonotype was counted a few times. The V gene is TRBV20-1, the J gene TRBJ2-1, with D hard to call. Per germline, CDR1 DFQATT and CDR2 SNEGSKA (reference sequence). Trimming removed 0 bases at V and 10 bases at J, with 19 bases between. This CDR3 has 15 amino acids. CDR3 protein: CSARDPRARDGEQFF. As DNA, the CDR3 is TGCAGTGCTAGAGATCCACGAGCGCGAGACGGGGAGCAGTTCTTC.

The chain joins TRBV6-2 or TRBV6-3 to TRBJ2-3; 7 bases match TRBD1. CDR3 length: 12 residues. Per germline, CDR1 MNHEY and CDR2 SVGEGT. J lost 8 bases, V lost 4 bases, and 3 bases had no gene match. CDR3 sequence reads: CASSFAGGTQYF. In DNA form, the CDR3 reads TGTGCCAGCAGTTTTGCAGGGGGTACGCAGTATTTT.

The genes are TRBV20-1 and TRBJ2-7, with D possibly being TRBD2 (6 bases). From germline, CDR1 is DFQATT and CDR2 SNEGSKA (reference sequence). The CDR3 sequence is 15 residues long. The V and J ends lost 6 bases and 1 base respectively, with 19 bases between them. The CDR3 coding sequence is TGCAGTGCCCTGAGACTAGGGGCCCGATCCTACGAGCAGTACTTC. Translated, it gives CSALRLGARSYEQYF.

This clonotype was counted at least ten times. The V call is TRBV6-6, the J call TRBJ2-7; 7 bases agree with TRBD1. Unmatched junction bases numbered 4, after V lost 2 bases and J lost 3 bases. Germline CDR1 and CDR2: MNHNY and SVGAGI (reference sequence). CDR3 length: 14 amino acids. This CDR3 is CASSYLAGGYEQYF. CDR3 nucleotide sequence: TGTGCCAGCAGTTACCTGGCAGGGGGCTACGAGCAGTACTTC.

The chain is built from TRBV7-9 and TRBJ2-1, with a tentative D call TRBD2 (5 bases). Germline V gene lookup returns CDR1 SEHNR and CDR2 FQNEAQ (reference sequence). The V and J ends lost 1 base and 7 bases respectively, with 11 bases between them. This CDR3 spans 14 amino acids. The CDR3 is CASSLDVPGNEQFF. CDR3 DNA: TGTGCCAGCAGCTTAGACGTTCCGGGAAATGAGCAGTTCTTC.

This clonotype was counted a few times. The V call is TRBV7-9, the J call TRBJ2-5, with 8 bases lining up with TRBD1. CDR1 is SEHNR, CDR2 FQNEAQ, per germline (reference sequence). CDR3 length: 13 amino acids. V dropped 4 bases and J dropped 3; count of bases not matched to a gene: 1. The CDR3 is CASSSDREETQYF. In DNA form, the CDR3 reads TGTGCCAGCAGCTCGGACAGGGAAGAGACCCAGTACTTC.

The chain couples TRBV20-1 to TRBJ2-3; weak D call: TRBD2 (5 bases). This CDR3 spans 17 amino acids. Germline CDR1 DFQATT, CDR2 SNEGSKA (reference sequence). The V gene lost 2 bases and the J gene lost 2 bases, with 20 bases spanning the gap. Here the CDR3 DNA reads TGCAGTGCTAGATCAATCTCCGGGAACAAAGCCACAGATACGCAGTATTTT. This translates into CSARSISGNKATDTQYF.

This chain connects TRBV4-2 to TRBJ2-2; the match to TRBD1 covers 7 bases. J was trimmed by 6 bases and V by 7 bases; bases with no gene match: 17. The CDR3 loop spans 17 amino acids. Germline CDR1 reads LGHNA; CDR2 reads YNFKEQ. The CDR3 reads CASKIAGAGGQSGELFF. CDR3 nucleotide sequence: TGTGCCAGCAAAATCGCCGGGGCAGGGGGTCAATCCGGGGAGCTGTTTTTT.

This chain joins TRBV7-9 and TRBJ2-7; D gene uncertain. Germline lookup yields CDR1 SEHNR and CDR2 FQNEAQ (reference sequence). This CDR3 is 12 amino acids long. V shed 6 bases and J shed 6 bases, with 12 bases lying between them. CDR3 bases: TGTGCCAGCAGGCCAACAGTGGGCGAGCAGTACTTC. It encodes CASRPTVGEQYF.